These 3 T cell receptor beta chains originate from one sample sequenced in a study of graft-versus-host responses after intestinal transplantation. Profiled with immunoSEQ multiplex PCR; TCRdb holds only in-frame clones, not every one. In the table there are 75,000 to 95,000 clones, approximately 89% of which are singletons. Their recognized antigens are unknown. The sequencing here drew on unstimulated CD4+ T cells sorted from spleen or lymph node cells, taken before transplant. These receptors all come from a human donor who was the organ donor for an intestinal transplant.

The CDR3 loop reads CASSLAPTGDYGYTF. The DNA of the CDR3 is TGTGCCAGCAGCTTAGCGCCGACAGGGGACTATGGCTACACCTTC. The chain joins TRBV7-8 to TRBJ1-2, with 8 nucleotides matching TRBD1. The CDR3 totals 15 residues. The germline gives CDR1 SGHVS, CDR2 FQNEAQ. Trimming cost V 0 bases and J 3 bases; bases outside gene matches: 3.

The chain recombines TRBV5-1 with TRBJ2-3; the D is unclear. The CDR3 is made up of 14 amino acids. Deletions cut 0 bases from V and 2 bases from J, with 7 bases between. CDR1 and CDR2 from the germline V gene are SGHRS and YFSETQ. The CDR3 coding sequence is TGCGCCAGCAGCTTGGGTCCCAACACAGATACGCAGTATTTT. It yields the protein CASSLGPNTDTQYF.

This CDR3 reads CAWRRLVTGNTIYF. In DNA form, the CDR3 reads TGTGCCTGGAGGCGGCTAGTAACTGGAAACACCATATATTTT. V gene TRBV30 combines with J gene TRBJ1-3, with D uncertain. Trimming stripped 3 bases from V and 2 bases from J, with 11 bases between. CDR1 and CDR2 (germline): GTSNPN, SVGIG (reference sequence). CDR3 size: 14 residues.